The present TCR beta chain was sequenced within a study of T cells in Graves' hyperthyroidism and ophthalmopathy. Study in general: Blood from the periphery was taken at initial diagnosis, before any treatment.

Lactation, pregnancy, other autoimmune disease or uncontrolled infection led to exclusion of patients. Clinical symptoms, serum thyroxine, TRAb, thyroid ultrasound and orbital computed tomography established diagnosis. PBMCs were collected from a 10 ml volume of fresh peripheral blood. This clonotype appeared a few times. Regions amplified from RNA transcripts were the TCR beta CDR3 regions. First-round RT-PCR targeting the TCR CDR3 was performed with the HTBI primer set. TCRdb recomputed calls from the multiplex PCR reads with MiXCR, one row per CDR3 protein. The sample lists about 370,000 distinct CDR3 sequences; approximately 14% were seen once. Between the trimmed V and J ends, which lost 7 bases and 3 bases, there was a span of 13 bases. The CDR3 has 14 amino acids. In germline, CDR1 is KGHSH, CDR2 LQKENI.

The sequencing sample was made of blood. The receptor comes from an older woman with Graves' ophthalmopathy. This chain joins TRBV18 and TRBJ2-1, with D perhaps TRBD1 (5 bases). Here the CDR3 reads CASYFDSYYNEQFF. The DNA of the CDR3 is TGTGCCAGCTACTTCGACAGCTACTACAATGAGCAGTTCTTC.